This TCR beta chain derives from a study of blood T cell repertoires in COVID-19. Study-level information: The United States, Italy and Spain were the sources of the acute and convalescent COVID-19 samples. T cells, B-cell-depleted T cells, or PBMCs provided the cDNA or gDNA that served as material.

The CDR3 contains 12 residues. The ends lost 6 bases at V and 4 bases at J; junction bases unmatched: 2. Germline V gene sequence: CDR1 SQVTM, CDR2 ANQGSEA. Per the original methods: Using reference gene primer amplification, nucleated cell counts were estimated. Using immunoSEQ multiplex PCR, the repertoire was profiled, and TCRdb retains in-frame clones only, with some absent. That table gives V, J and clone size, and the DNA gave D and trimming. The sample holds approximately 170,000 clones, roughly four fifths seen once. This sequence joins TRBV29-1 and TRBJ2-3, with TRBD1 matching over 9 bases. The sequence was collected from a man between 70 and 80 years old who had recovered from COVID-19. The sample was peripheral blood. CDR3 DNA: TGCAGCGTGGACAGGGGTGCAGATACGCAGTATTTT. It codes for CSVDRGADTQYF.